The next 4 T cell receptor beta chains were all read from a single sample in a study of blood T cell repertoires in COVID-19. This table comes from immunoSEQ multiplex PCR, and its TCRdb copy is limited to in-frame clones, with some not included. This sample has approximately 190,000 clones, with 75% to 95% found just once. What was sequenced was peripheral blood. The origin of the receptors is a man aged 50-59 years with acute or convalescent COVID-19.

The rearrangement links TRBV5-6 to TRBJ2-2; TRBD1 agrees at 12 bases. CDR1 and CDR2 from the germline V gene are SGHDT and YYEEEE. Trimming removed 1 base from V and 4 bases from J; junction bases left unmatched: 8. This CDR3 spans 18 amino acids. The CDR3 is CASSLHRDRGRITGELFF. For the CDR3, the DNA is TGTGCCAGCAGCTTGCACCGGGACAGGGGGCGGATCACCGGGGAGCTGTTTTTT.

The J gene is TRBJ2-7, the V gene TRBV18, with D tentatively TRBD2 (5 bases). The CDR3 is 13 residues long. Germline loops: CDR1 KGHSH, CDR2 LQKENI. V was trimmed by 2 bases and J by 7 bases, leaving 12 bases between them. The CDR3 loop reads CASSPGEGREQYF. For the CDR3, the DNA is TGTGCCAGCTCACCAGGCGAGGGCCGGGAGCAGTACTTC.

This chain links TRBV29-1 with TRBJ1-2; 10 bases agree with TRBD1. V was clipped by 8 bases and J by 6 bases; unmatched bases: 12. The length of the CDR3 is 14 residues. Per germline, CDR1 SQVTM and CDR2 ANQGSEA. The CDR3 is CSTIPGTGADGYTF. The CDR3 nucleotides read TGCAGCACAATCCCCGGGACAGGGGCTGATGGCTACACCTTC.

This chain joins TRBV9 and TRBJ2-7; D might be TRBD1 (6 bases). Germline lookup yields CDR1 SGDLS and CDR2 YYNGEE. Trimming pared 0 bases from V and 5 bases from J, leaving 15 bases between. CDR3 length: 15 residues. The CDR3 is CASSVGVSGDNEQYF. The DNA of the CDR3 is TGTGCCAGCAGCGTAGGCGTCAGTGGGGACAACGAGCAGTACTTC.